The source of this T cell receptor (beta chain) is a study of blood T cell repertoires in COVID-19. In the study overall: Material from acute and convalescent COVID-19 was sourced from the United States, Italy and Spain.

Germline V gene data show CDR1 as SNHLY and CDR2 as FYNNEI. Trimming cost V 3 bases and J 4 bases; bases outside gene matches: 3. This CDR3 spans 14 amino acids. The repertoire was sequenced with immunoSEQ multiplex PCR; TCRdb's copy has only in-frame clones and lacks some. The sample lists 88,000 or so clones; approximately 82% were seen once. V usage is TRBV2 and J usage is TRBJ2-3; 8 bases align to TRBD2. This clonotype was obtained from a human donor in a cohort sampled during active COVID-19. The sequencing sample was made of peripheral blood. The CDR3 DNA sequence: TGTGCCAGCAGTGAGGGACTAGGACCAGATACGCAGTATTTT. It codes for CASSEGLGPDTQYF.